These T cell receptor beta chains were read from a single sample in a study of response to subunit inactivated influenza vaccine. TCRdb redid the calling of the RT-PCR reads with MiXCR, one entry per CDR3 protein. The sample includes around 570,000 distinct CDR3 sequences, about 8% of them seen just once. Sequenced material: PBMCs from blood, taken 23 months after vaccination. The receptors originated from a man aged 45 to 75 who received an inactivated influenza vaccine. Each CDR3 is given with its conserved first and last residue. The D gene is left open where the match is weak. Clone size is stated in some rows and not others, as once, few, many or a class when expanded.

>TRBJ1-5|TRBV3-1|.|13|many
CASSHSEGQPQHF
TGTGCCAGCAGCCACTCCGAAGGTCAGCCCCAGCATTTT
>TRBJ2-3|TRBV5-1|.|16|many
CASSLLSGAHTDTQYF
TGCGCCAGCAGCTTGCTTTCTGGGGCCCACACAGATACGCAGTATTTT
>TRBJ2-1|TRBV3-1|.|18|.
CASSPPWARDPSYNEQFF
TGTGCCAGCAGCCCCCCTTGGGCGCGGGACCCCTCCTACAATGAGCAGTTCTTC
>TRBJ2-1|TRBV20-1|.|13|many
CSARRQGPPEQFF
TGCAGTGCTAGGCGTCAGGGCCCCCCTGAGCAGTTCTTC
>TRBJ2-1|TRBV12-3/TRBV12-4|.|12|few
CASSLSRHEQFF
TGTGCCAGCAGTTTATCCCGACATGAGCAGTTCTTC
>TRBJ1-1|TRBV18|.|13|few
CASSPDTATEAFF
TGTGCCAGCTCGCCCGACACGGCCACTGAAGCTTTCTTT
>TRBJ2-6|TRBV4-3|TRBD1|20|many
CASSQSTGTGGITGANVLTF
TGCGCCAGCAGCCAAAGTACCGGGACAGGGGGCATCACTGGGGCCAACGTCCTGACTTTC
>TRBJ1-3|TRBV12-3/TRBV12-4|.|15|few
CASSLQGTYGNTIYF
TGTGCCAGCAGTTTACAGGGGACTTACGGAAACACCATATATTTT
>TRBJ1-5|TRBV6-1|.|16|few
CASSPREMWGYQPQHF
TGTGCCAGCAGTCCCCGGGAAATGTGGGGATATCAGCCCCAGCATTTT
>TRBJ2-7|TRBV5-6|.|14|few
CASSLGFRSYEQYF
TGTGCCAGCAGCCTTGGGTTTAGATCCTACGAGCAGTACTTC
>TRBJ1-6|TRBV30|.|14|few
CAWSEGGAYSPLHF
TGTGCCTGGAGTGAGGGCGGAGCCTATTCACCCCTCCACTTT
>TRBJ2-3|TRBV5-5|TRBD1|14|.
CASAGTGIKDTQYF
TGTGCCAGCGCCGGGACAGGGATTAAAGATACGCAGTATTTT
>TRBJ2-5|TRBV20-1|.|17|few
CSARNRLIGTDSGAQYF
TGCAGTGCTAGAAACAGACTCATCGGGACAGACTCGGGGGCCCAGTACTTC
>TRBJ2-3|TRBV15|.|16|.
CATSRDGGAGTDTQYF
TGTGCCACCAGCAGAGATGGGGGGGCCGGCACAGATACGCAGTATTTT
>TRBJ1-2|TRBV12-3/TRBV12-4|.|14|many
CASSLRGIRNGYTF
TGTGCCAGCAGTTTAAGAGGGATAAGGAATGGCTACACCTTC
>TRBJ2-7|TRBV7-3|TRBD1|14|.
CASSPGQGASEQYF
TGTGCCAGCAGCCCTGGACAGGGGGCTAGCGAGCAGTACTTC
>TRBJ2-7|TRBV12-3/TRBV12-4|TRBD2|14|few
CASSPAGLVGEQYF
TGTGCCAGCAGTCCAGCGGGACTAGTGGGCGAGCAGTACTTC
>TRBJ1-1|TRBV6-5|.|14|many
CASSYGGADTEAFF
TGTGCCAGCAGTTATGGGGGCGCGGACACTGAAGCTTTCTTT
>TRBJ1-5|TRBV6-2/TRBV6-3|.|14|.
CASSTGAGRQPQHF
TGTGCCAGCAGTACGGGGGCGGGCAGGCAGCCCCAGCATTTT
>TRBJ1-1|TRBV28|TRBD1|14|many
CASSLTGASTEAFF
TGTGCCAGCAGCTTGACAGGGGCCTCCACTGAAGCTTTCTTT
>TRBJ1-5|TRBV21-1|.|17|few
CASSNEVRGGAGQPQHF
TGTGCCAGCAGCAACGAGGTTCGAGGGGGGGCAGGGCAGCCCCAGCATTTT
>TRBJ2-2|TRBV4-1|.|14|.
CASSPPGATGELFF
TGCGCCAGCAGCCCCCCCGGGGCGACCGGGGAGCTGTTTTTT
>TRBJ2-1|TRBV18|.|14|few
CASSLSQRYNEQFF
TGTGCCAGCTCACTAAGCCAGCGATACAATGAGCAGTTCTTC
>TRBJ1-4|TRBV6-1|.|14|many
CASSLNLAKEKLFF
TGTGCCAGCAGCCTGAACCTCGCGAAAGAAAAACTGTTTTTT
>TRBJ2-1|TRBV2|TRBD2|15|many
CASRPWTSGYNEQFF
TGTGCCAGCAGGCCCTGGACTAGCGGTTACAATGAGCAGTTCTTC
>TRBJ2-3|TRBV20-1|TRBD2|16|few
CSASGTSGRGTDTQYF
TGCAGTGCTTCCGGGACTAGCGGGAGGGGCACAGATACGCAGTATTTT
>TRBJ2-5|TRBV25-1|TRBD1|15|few
CASSGQGRTWETQYF
TGTGCCAGCAGTGGACAGGGAAGGACCTGGGAGACCCAGTACTTC
>TRBJ1-1|TRBV5-1|.|14|many
CASSLDIPNTEAFF
TGCGCCAGCAGCTTGGACATACCGAACACTGAAGCTTTCTTT
>TRBJ2-5|TRBV5-5|TRBD1|15|.
CASSRGQGTEETQYF
TGTGCCAGCAGCCGCGGACAGGGGACAGAAGAGACCCAGTACTTC
>TRBJ2-7|TRBV4-1|TRBD2|14|.
CASSQVGGVGEQYF
TGCGCCAGCAGCCAAGTTGGGGGGGTAGGGGAGCAGTACTTC
>TRBJ2-1|TRBV18|TRBD2|16|.
CASSPNSGSSYNEQFF
TGTGCCAGCTCACCAAATAGCGGGAGCTCCTACAATGAGCAGTTCTTC
>TRBJ2-3|TRBV27|.|12|few
CASSGRTDTQYF
TGTGCCAGCAGCGGAAGGACAGATACGCAGTATTTT